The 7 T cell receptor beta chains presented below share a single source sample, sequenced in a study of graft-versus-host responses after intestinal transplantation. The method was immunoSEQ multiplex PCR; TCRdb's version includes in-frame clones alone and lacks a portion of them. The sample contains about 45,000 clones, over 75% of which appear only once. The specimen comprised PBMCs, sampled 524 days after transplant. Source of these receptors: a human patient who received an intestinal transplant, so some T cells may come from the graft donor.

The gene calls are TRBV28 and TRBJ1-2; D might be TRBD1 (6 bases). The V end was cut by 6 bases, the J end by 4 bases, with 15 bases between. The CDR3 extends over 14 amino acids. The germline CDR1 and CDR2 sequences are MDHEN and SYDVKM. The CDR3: CASSLRQDSYGYTF. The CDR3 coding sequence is TGTGCCAGCAGCCTCAGACAGGACTCCTATGGCTACACCTTC.

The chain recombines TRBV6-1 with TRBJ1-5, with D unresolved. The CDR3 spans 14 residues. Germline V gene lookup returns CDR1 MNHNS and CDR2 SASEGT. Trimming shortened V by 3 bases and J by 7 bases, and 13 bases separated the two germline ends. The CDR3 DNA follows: TGTGCCAGCAGTGACGTGGGGTTAGGCCAGCCCCAGCATTTT. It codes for CASSDVGLGQPQHF.

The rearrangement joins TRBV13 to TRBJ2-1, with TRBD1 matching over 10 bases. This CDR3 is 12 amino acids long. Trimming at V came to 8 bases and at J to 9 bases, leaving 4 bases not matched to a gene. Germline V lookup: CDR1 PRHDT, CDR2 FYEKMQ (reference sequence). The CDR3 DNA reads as TGTGCCAGCCGGACAGGGGGTCCTGAGCAGTTCTTC. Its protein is CASRTGGPEQFF.

This CDR3 is CASSLGISGVENTEAFF. The CDR3 DNA reads TGTGCCAGCAGCCTCGGGATCTCGGGGGTGGAGAACACTGAAGCTTTCTTT. The rearrangement uses TRBV11-3 and TRBJ1-1; D possibly corresponds to TRBD1 (5 bases). The germline gives CDR1 SGHNT, CDR2 YENEEA. V shed 5 bases and J shed 1 base, with 20 bases lying between them. The CDR3 covers 17 residues.

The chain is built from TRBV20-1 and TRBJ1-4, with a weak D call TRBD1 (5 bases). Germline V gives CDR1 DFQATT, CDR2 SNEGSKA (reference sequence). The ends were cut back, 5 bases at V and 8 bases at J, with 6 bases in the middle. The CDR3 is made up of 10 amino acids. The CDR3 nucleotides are TGCAGTGCTGACAGAGAAAAACTGTTTTTT. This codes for CSADREKLFF.

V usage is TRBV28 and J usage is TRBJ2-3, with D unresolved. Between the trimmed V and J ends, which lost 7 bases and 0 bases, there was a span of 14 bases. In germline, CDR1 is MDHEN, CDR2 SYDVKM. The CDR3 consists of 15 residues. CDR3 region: CASNYGRLSTDTQYF. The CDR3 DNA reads TGTGCCAGCAATTATGGACGGCTTAGCACAGATACGCAGTATTTT. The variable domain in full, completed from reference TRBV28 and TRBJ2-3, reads DVKVTQSSRYLVKRTGEKVFLECVQDMDHENMFWYRQDPGLGLRLIYFSYDVKMKEKGDIPEGYSVSREKKERFSLILESASTNQTSMYLCASNYGRLSTDTQYFGPGTRLTVL.

CDR3 in amino acids: CASSPTGTNTGELFF. The CDR3 DNA sequence: TGTGCCAGCAGTCCGACAGGAACGAACACCGGGGAGCTGTTTTTT. V usage is TRBV27 and J usage is TRBJ2-2, with D possibly matching TRBD1 (6 bases). CDR1 is MNHEY, CDR2 SMNVEV, per germline (reference sequence). CDR3 size: 15 residues. Trimming removed 5 bases at V and 0 bases at J, with 10 bases between.